The present T cell receptor (beta chain) was sequenced within a study of human T cells and chemical hapten exposure. This clonotype was found many times. Its antigen is as yet unknown. The CDR3 is made up of 12 amino acids. The V gene lost 5 bases and the J gene lost 5 bases, with 9 bases spanning the gap. CDR1 LGHDT and CDR2 YNNKEL come from the germline V gene (reference sequence). From the RACE reads, TCRdb called clonotypes with MiXCR, one entry per CDR3 protein. The sample holds 120,000 or so distinct CDR3 sequences, approximately 12% seen once. Study results and caveats: Patch test score rose with PT1 expanded TCRs, significant at 8, 16, 32, not 4.

Time point here: pre-sensitization, week 0. Treatment reported: therapeutic diphenylcyclopropenone sensitization with weekly scalp DPC. Total RNA was isolated from unfractionated whole blood. The material sequenced was whole blood, taken in connection with sensitization to the hapten diphenylcyclopropenone (DPC). This TCR came from a woman aged 18-29 years with alopecia areata. Some clones in this sample may be carry-over from other donors' samples. This rearrangement joins TRBV3-1 to TRBJ1-1, with D possibly being TRBD1 (5 bases). CDR3 in amino acids: CASSSWGTEAFF. As DNA, the CDR3 is TGTGCCAGCAGCTCCTGGGGGACTGAAGCTTTCTTT.